The sequence of this T cell receptor beta chain was determined in a study of Graves' ophthalmopathy and Graves' hyperthyroidism. General observations from the study: Blood also carried most expanded thyroid clonotypes exceeding 0.001 frequency.

RNA transcripts provided the template for amplifying TCR beta CDR3 regions. RT-PCR in the first round used HTBI primers; a second-round multiplex PCR followed. TCRdb called the multiplex PCR reads again in MiXCR, with one record for every CDR3 protein. The table lists around 670,000 distinct CDR3 sequences, roughly 41% of them singletons. This CDR3 comprises 16 residues. Germline CDR1 reads SQVTM; CDR2 reads ANQGSEA. V gave up 6 bases and J gave up 0 bases; unmatched junction bases: 13. Points on this clonotype: Its antigen is as yet unknown.

Patients with other autoimmune diseases, uncontrolled infections, pregnancy or lactation were excluded. The chain couples TRBV29-1 to TRBJ1-1; 7 bases match TRBD1. Sequencing used peripheral blood. This receptor was obtained from an adult man with Graves' ophthalmopathy. The CDR3 here is CSVYREQGRMNTEAFF. In DNA form, the CDR3 reads TGCAGCGTATACCGGGAACAGGGGCGTATGAACACTGAAGCTTTCTTT.